This paragraph covers one T cell receptor beta chain sequence. Its matching antigen is unknown. There are 17 residues in the CDR3. Germline CDR1 and CDR2: SGDLS and YYNGEE. V was pared by 6 bases and J by 2 bases, with 10 bases of the junction left unmatched. This entry is derived from a study of CD8+ T cells in alopecia areata. Overall study findings and caveats: In lesional scalp, particularly from alopecia totalis/universalis, clonality was higher than in normal scalp.

Following extraction, RNA underwent reverse transcription to cDNA, which served as the sequencing template. TCRdb's table, derived via immunoSEQ multiplex PCR, lists solely in-frame clones and lacks some. Altogether about 110,000 clones are present, 45% to 70% being singletons, with the ten largest covering around a fifth. Sequenced material: CD8+ T cells sorted from blood. This sequence was found in a human donor in good health. The chain employs TRBV9 and TRBJ2-6, with 8 bases matching TRBD2. As DNA, the CDR3 is TGTGCCAGCACCGAGAATAGCGGGGAGGCTGGGGCCAACGTCCTGACTTTC. Translation gives CASTENSGEAGANVLTF.